This TCR beta chain was sequenced for a study of shared clonotypes between healthy human individuals. Study information: The donor pool was made up of a couple of women and three men aged 18 to 49.

Here immunoSEQ multiplex PCR was the method, and the copy in TCRdb shows in-frame clones only, minus some. Counted here are approximately 480,000 clones, about three quarters occurring once; the ten biggest clones make up about an eighth. Nashville, Tennessee was home to all donors, who were Caucasian adults. V gave up 5 bases and J gave up 4 bases; unmatched junction bases: 9. Germline CDR1 and CDR2: SGHDT and YYEEEE. CDR3 length: 14 amino acids. The V gene is TRBV5-6, the J gene TRBJ2-7, with 7 bases identical to TRBD1. The sample consisted of PBMCs. The receptor was derived from a woman aged 40 to 50 in good health. Some clones in this sample may be carry-over from other donors' samples. The CDR3 here is CASSFTGVNYEQYF. Here the CDR3 DNA reads TGTGCCAGCAGTTTTACAGGGGTAAATTACGAGCAGTACTTC. The complete variable domain, with remaining parts taken from reference TRBV5-6 and TRBJ2-7, reads DAGVTQSPTHLIKTRGQQVTLRCSPKSGHDTVSWYQQALGQGPQFIFQYYEEEERQRGNFPDRFSGHQFPNYSSELNVNALLLGDSALYLCASSFTGVNYEQYFGPGTRLTVT.